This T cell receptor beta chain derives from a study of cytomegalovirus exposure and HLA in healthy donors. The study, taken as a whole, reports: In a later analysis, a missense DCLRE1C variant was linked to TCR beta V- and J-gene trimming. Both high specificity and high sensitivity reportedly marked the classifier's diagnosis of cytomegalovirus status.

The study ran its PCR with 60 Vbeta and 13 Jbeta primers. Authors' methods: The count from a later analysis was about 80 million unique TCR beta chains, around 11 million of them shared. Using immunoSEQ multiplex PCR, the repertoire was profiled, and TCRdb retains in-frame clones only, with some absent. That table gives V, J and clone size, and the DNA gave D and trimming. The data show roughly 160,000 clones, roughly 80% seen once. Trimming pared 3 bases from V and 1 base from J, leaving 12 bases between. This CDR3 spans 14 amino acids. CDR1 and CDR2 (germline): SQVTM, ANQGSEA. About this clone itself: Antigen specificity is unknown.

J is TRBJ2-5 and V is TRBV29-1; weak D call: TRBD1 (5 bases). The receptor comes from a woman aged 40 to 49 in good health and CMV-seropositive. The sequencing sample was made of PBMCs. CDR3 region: CSVEVQAIQETQYF. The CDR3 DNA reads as TGCAGCGTTGAGGTACAGGCGATCCAAGAGACCCAGTACTTC.